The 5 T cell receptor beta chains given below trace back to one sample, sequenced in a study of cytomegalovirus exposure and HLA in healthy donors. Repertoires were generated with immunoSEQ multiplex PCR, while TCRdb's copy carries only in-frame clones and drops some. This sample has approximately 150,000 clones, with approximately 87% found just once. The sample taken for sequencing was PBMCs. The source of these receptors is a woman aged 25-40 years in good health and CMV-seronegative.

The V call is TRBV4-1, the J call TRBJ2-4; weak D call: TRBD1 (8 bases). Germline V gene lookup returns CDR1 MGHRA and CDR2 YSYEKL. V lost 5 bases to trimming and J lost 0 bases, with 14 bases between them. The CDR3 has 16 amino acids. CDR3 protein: CASSVTGGVAKNIQYF. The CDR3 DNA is TGCGCCAGCAGCGTCACAGGGGGGGTAGCCAAAAACATTCAGTACTTC.

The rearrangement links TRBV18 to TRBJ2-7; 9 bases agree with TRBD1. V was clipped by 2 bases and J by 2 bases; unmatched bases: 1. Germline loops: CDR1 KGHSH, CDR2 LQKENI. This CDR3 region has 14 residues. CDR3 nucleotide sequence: TGTGCCAGCTCACCAAGGACAGGGGCCTACGAGCAGTACTTC. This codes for CASSPRTGAYEQYF.

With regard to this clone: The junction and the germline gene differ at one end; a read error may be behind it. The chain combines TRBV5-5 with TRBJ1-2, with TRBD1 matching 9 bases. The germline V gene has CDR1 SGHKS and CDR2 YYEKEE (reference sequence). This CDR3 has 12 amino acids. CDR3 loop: CASSLGRTGDAF. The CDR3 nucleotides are TGTGCCAGCAGCTTGGGGAGGACAGGGGATGCCTTC.

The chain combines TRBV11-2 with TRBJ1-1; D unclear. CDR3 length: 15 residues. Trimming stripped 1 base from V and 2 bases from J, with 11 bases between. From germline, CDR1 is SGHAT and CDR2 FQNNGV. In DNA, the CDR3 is TGTGCCAGCAGCTTAGGGGCAGGCCTAAACACTGAAGCTTTCTTT. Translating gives CASSLGAGLNTEAFF.

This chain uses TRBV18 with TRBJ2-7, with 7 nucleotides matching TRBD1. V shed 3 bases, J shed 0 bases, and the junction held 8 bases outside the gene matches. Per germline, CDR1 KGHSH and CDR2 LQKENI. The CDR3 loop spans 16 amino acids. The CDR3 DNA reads TGTGCCAGCTCACCCCGGCCGGGACAGAGCTCCTACGAGCAGTACTTC. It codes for CASSPRPGQSSYEQYF.